This entry features one T cell receptor (beta chain) sequence. What it binds is not known. The junction departs from the called germline gene at one end, perhaps through a read error. These data originate in a study of OX40 agonist ivuxolimab in advanced cancers. Study overall: A partial response was reached by three patients: one with hepatocellular carcinoma and two with cutaneous melanoma. Study-level results: The authors also found low normalized T-cell clonal expansion in some nonresponders. What antigens the expanded peripheral T cells recognized was never established.

Germline CDR1 and CDR2: SGHNT and YENEEA. This CDR3 comprises 14 residues. Produced via immunoSEQ multiplex PCR; TCRdb's table is partial and in-frame only. Among 50,000 to 65,000 clones listed, about 89% were seen once. The sequence was collected from an adult with an advanced solid tumor such as melanoma, head and neck, liver or kidney cancer. The rearrangement links TRBV11-3 to TRBJ1-2; 9 nucleotides align to TRBD1. The sequencing here drew on CD4+ or CD8+ T cells sorted from blood, taken in a trial of the OX40 agonist ivuxolimab. This CDR3 reads CASSQGQGNYGYTF. The CDR3 region has the DNA TGTGCCAGCAGCCAAGGACAGGGGAACTACGGCTACACCTTC.